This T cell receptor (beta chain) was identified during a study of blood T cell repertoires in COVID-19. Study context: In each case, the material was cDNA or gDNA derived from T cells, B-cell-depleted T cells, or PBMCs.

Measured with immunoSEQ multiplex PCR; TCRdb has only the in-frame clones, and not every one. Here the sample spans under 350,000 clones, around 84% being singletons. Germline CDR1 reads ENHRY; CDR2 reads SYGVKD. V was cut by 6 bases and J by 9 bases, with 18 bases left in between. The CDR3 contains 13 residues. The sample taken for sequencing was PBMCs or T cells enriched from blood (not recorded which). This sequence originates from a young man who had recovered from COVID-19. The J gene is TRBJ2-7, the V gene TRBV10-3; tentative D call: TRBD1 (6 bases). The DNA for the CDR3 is TGTGCCATCAGCAAAACCGGGGCAGGGGTGCAGTACTTC. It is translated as CAISKTGAGVQYF.